Below, 2 T cell receptor beta chains from the same sample are listed, as sequenced in a study of CD8+CD57+ T cells in acquired aplastic anemia. Patients included in sequencing had previously demonstrated CD8+CD57+ cell expansion by flow cytometry. CDR3 and TCR beta VDJ profiling relied on a genomic DNA template. MiXCR was run by TCRdb on the reads, yielding one entry per CDR3 protein. The sample shows approximately 260,000 distinct CDR3 sequences, approximately 82% of them seen only once. Sequenced: sorted CD4+, CD8+, or CD8+CD57+ T cells (not recorded which) from PBMCs. The receptor set was obtained from a human donor with aplastic anemia.

The J gene is TRBJ2-1, the V gene TRBV7-2; 7 positions match TRBD2. The germline CDR1 and CDR2 sequences are SGHTA and FQGNSA. V dropped 3 bases and J dropped 8; count of bases not matched to a gene: 13. The length of the CDR3 is 16 residues. CDR3 loop: CASSFQPDGGTDEQFF. In nucleotides, the CDR3 is TGTGCCAGCAGCTTTCAACCAGACGGGGGGACCGATGAGCAGTTCTTC.

This clonotype was observed a few times. CDR3: CSARDRAMKTQYF. Written as DNA, the CDR3 is TGCAGTGCTAGAGACAGAGCCATGAAGACCCAGTACTTC. V and J are TRBV20-1 and TRBJ2-5, with D unclear. CDR1 DFQATT and CDR2 SNEGSKA come from the germline V gene (reference sequence). V gave up 0 bases and J gave up 6 bases, with 11 bases separating them. The CDR3 consists of 13 residues.